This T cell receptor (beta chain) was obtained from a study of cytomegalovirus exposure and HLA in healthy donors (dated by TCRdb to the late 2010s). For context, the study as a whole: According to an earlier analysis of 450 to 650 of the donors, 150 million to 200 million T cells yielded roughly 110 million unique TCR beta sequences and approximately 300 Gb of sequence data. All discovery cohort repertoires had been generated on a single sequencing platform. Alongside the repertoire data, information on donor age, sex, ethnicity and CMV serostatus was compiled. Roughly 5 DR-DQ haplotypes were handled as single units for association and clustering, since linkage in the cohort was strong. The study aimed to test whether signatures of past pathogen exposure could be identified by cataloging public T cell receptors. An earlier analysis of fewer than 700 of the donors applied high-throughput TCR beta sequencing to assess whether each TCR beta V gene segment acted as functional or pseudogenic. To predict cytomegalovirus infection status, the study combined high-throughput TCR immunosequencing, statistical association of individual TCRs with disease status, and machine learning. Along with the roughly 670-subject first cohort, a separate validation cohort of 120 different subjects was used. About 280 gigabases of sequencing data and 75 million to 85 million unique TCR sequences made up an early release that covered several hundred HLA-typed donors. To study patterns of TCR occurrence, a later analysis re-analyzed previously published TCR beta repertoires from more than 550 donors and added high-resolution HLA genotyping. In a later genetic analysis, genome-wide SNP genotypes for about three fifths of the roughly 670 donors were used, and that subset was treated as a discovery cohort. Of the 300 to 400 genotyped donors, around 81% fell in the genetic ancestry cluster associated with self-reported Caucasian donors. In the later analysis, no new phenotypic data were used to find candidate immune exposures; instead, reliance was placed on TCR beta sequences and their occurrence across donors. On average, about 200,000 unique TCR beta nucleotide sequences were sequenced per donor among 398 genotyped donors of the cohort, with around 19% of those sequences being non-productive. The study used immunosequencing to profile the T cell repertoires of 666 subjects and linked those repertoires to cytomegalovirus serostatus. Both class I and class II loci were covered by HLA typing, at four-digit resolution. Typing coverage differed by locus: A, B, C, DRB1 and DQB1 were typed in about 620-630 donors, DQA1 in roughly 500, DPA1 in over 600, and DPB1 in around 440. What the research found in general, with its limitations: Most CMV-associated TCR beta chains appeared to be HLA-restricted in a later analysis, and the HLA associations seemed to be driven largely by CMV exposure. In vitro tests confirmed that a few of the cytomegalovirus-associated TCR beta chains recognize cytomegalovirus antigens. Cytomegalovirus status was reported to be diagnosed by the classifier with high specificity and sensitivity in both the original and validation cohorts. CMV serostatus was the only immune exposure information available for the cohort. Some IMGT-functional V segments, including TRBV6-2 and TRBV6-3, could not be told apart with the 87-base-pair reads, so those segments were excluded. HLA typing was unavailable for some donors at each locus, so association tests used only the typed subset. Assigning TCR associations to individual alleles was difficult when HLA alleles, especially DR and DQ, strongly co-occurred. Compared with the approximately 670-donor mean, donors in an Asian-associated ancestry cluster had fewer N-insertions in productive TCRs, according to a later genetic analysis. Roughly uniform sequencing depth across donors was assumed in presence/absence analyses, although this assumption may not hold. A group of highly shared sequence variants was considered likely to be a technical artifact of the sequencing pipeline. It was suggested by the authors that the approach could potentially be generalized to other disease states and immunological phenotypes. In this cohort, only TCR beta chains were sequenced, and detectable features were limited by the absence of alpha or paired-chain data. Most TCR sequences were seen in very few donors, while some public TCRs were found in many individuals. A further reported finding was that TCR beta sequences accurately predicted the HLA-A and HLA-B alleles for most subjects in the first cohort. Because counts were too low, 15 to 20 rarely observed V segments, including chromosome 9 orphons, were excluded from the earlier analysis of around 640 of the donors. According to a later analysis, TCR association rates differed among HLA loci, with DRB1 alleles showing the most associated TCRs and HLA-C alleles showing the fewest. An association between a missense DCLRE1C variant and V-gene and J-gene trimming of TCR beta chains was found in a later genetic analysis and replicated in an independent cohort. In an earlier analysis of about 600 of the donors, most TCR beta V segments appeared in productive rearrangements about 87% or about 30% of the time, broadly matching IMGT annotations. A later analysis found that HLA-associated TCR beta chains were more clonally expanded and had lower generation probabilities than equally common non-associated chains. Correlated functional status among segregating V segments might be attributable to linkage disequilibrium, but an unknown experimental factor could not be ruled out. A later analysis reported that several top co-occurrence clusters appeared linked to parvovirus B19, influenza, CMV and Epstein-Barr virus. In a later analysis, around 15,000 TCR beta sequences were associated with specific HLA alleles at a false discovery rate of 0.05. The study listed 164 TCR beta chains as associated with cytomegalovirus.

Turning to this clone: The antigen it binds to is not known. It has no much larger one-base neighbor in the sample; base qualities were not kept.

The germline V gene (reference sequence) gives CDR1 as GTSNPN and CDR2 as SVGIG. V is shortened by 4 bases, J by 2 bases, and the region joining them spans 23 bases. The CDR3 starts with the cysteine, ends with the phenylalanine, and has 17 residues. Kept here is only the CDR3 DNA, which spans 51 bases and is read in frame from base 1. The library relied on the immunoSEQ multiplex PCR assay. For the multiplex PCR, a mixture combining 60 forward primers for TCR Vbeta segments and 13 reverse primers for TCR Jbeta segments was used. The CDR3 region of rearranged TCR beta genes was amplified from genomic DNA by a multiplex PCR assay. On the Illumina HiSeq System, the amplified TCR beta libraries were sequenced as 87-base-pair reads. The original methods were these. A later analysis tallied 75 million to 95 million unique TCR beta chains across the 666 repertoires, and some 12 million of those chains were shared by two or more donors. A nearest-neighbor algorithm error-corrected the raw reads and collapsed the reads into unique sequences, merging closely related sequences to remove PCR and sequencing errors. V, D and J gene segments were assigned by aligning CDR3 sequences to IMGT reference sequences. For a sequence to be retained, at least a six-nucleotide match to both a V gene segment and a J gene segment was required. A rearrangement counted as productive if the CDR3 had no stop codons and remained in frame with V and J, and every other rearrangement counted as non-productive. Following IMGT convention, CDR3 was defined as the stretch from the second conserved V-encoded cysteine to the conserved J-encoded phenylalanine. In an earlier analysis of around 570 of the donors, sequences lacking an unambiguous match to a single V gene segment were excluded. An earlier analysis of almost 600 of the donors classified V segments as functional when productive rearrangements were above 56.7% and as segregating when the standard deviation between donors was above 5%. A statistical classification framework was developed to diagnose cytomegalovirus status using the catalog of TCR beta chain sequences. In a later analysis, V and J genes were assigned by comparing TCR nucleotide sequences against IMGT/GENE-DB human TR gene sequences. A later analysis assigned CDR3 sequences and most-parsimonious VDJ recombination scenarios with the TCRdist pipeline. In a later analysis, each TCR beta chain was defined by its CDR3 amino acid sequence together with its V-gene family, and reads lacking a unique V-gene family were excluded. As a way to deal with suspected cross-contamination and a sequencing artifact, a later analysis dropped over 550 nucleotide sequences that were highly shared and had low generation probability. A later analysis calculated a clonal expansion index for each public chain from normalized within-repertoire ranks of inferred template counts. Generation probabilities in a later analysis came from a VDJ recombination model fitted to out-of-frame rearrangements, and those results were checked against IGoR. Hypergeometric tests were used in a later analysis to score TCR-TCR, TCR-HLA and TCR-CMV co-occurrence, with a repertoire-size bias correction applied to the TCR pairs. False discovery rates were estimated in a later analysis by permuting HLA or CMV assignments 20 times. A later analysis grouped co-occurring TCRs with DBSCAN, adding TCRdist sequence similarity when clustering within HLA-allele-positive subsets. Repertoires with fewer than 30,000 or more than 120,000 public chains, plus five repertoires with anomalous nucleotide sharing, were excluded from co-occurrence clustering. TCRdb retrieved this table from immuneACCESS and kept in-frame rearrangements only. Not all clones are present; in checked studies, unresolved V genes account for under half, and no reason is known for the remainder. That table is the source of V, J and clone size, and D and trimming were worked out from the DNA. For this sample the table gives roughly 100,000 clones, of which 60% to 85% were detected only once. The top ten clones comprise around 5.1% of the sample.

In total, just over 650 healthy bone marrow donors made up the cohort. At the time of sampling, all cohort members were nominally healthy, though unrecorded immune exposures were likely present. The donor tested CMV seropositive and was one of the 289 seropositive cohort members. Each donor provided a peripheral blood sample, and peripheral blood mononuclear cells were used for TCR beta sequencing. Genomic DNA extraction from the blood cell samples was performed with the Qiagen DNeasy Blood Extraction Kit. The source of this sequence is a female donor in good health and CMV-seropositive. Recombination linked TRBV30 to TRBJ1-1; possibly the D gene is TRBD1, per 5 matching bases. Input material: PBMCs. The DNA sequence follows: TGTGCCTGGACTCGGCGTGGGGTCACAGGTTCAAACACTGAAGCTTTCTTT. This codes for CAWTRRGVTGSNTEAFF.